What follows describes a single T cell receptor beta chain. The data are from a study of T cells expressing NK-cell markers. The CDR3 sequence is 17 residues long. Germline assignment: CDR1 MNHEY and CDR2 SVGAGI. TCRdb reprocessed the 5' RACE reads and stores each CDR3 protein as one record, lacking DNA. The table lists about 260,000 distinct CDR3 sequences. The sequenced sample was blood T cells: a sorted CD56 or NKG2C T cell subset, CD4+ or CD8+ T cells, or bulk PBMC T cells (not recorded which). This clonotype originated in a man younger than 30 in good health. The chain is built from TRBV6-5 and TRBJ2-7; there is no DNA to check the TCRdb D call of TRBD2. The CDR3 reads CASRRPPTTEAAYEQYF.